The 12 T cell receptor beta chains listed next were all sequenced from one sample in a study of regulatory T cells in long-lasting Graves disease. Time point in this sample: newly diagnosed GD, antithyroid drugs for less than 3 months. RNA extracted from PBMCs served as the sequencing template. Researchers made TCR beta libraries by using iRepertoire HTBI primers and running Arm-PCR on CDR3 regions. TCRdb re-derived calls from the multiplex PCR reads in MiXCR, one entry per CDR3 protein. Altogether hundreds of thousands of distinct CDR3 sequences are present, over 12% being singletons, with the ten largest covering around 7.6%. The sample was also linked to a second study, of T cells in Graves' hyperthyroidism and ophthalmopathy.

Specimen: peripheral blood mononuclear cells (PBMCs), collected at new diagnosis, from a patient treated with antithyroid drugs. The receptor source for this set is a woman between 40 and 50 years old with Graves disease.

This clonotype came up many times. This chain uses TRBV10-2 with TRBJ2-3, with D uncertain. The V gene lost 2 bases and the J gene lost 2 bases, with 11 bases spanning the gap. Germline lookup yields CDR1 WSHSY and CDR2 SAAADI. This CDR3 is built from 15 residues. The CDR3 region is CASSEEDGYTDTQYF. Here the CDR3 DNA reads TGCGCCAGCAGTGAGGAGGACGGCTACACAGATACGCAGTATTTT.

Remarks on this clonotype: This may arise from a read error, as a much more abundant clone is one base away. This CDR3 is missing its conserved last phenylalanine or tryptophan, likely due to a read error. The CDR3 DNA reads TGTGCCACCAGAGGCGCGATGGAAGGTGAAGCTTTCTCT. This translates into CATRGAMEGEAFS. The rearrangement joins TRBV24-1 to TRBJ1-1, with D unclear. V shed 7 bases and J shed 7 bases, with 15 bases lying between them. Looked up from germline, CDR1 is KGHDR and CDR2 is SFDVKD. This CDR3 has 13 amino acids.

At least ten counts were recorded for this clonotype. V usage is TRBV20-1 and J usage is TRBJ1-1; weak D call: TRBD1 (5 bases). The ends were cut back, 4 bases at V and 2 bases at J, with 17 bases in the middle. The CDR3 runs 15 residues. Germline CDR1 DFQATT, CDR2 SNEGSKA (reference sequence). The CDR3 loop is CSAIPGTGLNTEAFF. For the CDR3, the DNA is TGCAGTGCTATACCCGGAACAGGCCTCAACACTGAAGCTTTCTTT.

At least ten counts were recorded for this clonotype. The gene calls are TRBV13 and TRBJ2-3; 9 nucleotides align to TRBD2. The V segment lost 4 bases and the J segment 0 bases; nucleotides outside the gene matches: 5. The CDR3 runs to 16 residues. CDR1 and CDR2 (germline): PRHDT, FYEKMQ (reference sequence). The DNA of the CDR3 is TGTGCCAGCAGCTCTGCCGGGACTAGCAGCACAGATACGCAGTATTTT. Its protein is CASSSAGTSSTDTQYF.

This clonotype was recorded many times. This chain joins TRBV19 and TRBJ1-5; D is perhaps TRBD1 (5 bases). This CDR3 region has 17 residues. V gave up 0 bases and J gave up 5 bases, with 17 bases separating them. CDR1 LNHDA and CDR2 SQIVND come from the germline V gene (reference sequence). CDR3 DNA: TGTGCCAGTAGTATAGACGGGGCGCAGATTGGGGATCAGCCCCAGCATTTT. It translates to CASSIDGAQIGDQPQHF. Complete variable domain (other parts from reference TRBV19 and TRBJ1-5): DGGITQSPKYLFRKEGQNVTLSCEQNLNHDAMYWYRQDPGQGLRLIYYSQIVNDFQKGDIAEGYSVSREKKESFPLTVTSAQKNPTAFYLCASSIDGAQIGDQPQHFGDGTRLSIL.

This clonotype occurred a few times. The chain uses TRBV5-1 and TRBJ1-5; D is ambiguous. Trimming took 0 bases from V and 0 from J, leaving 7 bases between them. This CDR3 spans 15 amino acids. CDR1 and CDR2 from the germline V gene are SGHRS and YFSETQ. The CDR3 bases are TGCGCCAGCAGCTTGGCCGGGAATAGCAATCAGCCCCAGCATTTT. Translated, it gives CASSLAGNSNQPQHF.

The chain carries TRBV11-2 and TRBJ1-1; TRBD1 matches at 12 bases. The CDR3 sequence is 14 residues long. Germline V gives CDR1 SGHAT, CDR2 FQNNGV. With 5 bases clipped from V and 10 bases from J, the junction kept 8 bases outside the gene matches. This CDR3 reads CASSRPGQGAGAFF. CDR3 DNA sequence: TGTGCCAGCAGCCGCCCGGGACAGGGGGCTGGAGCTTTCTTT.

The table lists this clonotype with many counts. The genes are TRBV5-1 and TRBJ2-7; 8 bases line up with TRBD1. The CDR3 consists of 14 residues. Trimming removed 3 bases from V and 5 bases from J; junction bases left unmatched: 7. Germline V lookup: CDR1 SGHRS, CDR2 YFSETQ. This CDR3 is CASSSGQGSHEQYF. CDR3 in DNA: TGCGCCAGCAGCTCCGGACAGGGTTCCCACGAGCAGTACTTC.

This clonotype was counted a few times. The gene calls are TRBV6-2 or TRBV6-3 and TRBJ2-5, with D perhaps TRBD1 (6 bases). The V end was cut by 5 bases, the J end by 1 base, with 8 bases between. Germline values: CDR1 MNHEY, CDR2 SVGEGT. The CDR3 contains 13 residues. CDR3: CASSRTVQETQYF. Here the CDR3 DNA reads TGTGCCAGCAGTAGGACAGTCCAAGAGACCCAGTACTTC.

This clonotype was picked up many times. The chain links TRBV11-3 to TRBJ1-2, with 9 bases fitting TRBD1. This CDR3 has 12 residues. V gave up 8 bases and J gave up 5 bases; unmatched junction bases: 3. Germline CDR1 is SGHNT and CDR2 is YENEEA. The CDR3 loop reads CASSGTGYGYTF. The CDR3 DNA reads TGTGCCAGCTCCGGGACAGGGTATGGCTACACCTTC.

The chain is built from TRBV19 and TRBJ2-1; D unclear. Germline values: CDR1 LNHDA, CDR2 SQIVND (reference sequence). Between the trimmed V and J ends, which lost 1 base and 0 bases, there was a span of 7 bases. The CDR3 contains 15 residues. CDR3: CASSIVQSSYNEQFF. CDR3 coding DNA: TGTGCCAGTAGTATAGTCCAGAGCTCCTACAATGAGCAGTTCTTC.

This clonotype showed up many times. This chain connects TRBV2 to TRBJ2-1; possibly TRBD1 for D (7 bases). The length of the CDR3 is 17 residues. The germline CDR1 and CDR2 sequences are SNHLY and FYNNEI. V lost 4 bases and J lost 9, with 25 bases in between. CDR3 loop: CASSGGVGGGQFGEQFF. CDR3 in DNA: TGTGCCAGCAGTGGTGGGGTCGGAGGGGGCCAATTCGGTGAGCAGTTCTTC.